One sample yielded the 24 T cell receptor beta chains listed below, sequenced in a study of cytomegalovirus exposure and HLA in healthy donors. PCR employed 60 Vbeta and 13 Jbeta primers. This table comes from immunoSEQ multiplex PCR, and its TCRdb copy is limited to in-frame clones, with some not included. This sample carries around 71,000 clones, around 66% of them seen once, and the ten largest clones take 11% to 15%. The sequencing input was PBMCs. All receptors derive from a male donor in good health and CMV-seropositive.

The chain combines TRBV11-3 with TRBJ2-7, with D maybe TRBD1 (5 bases). The germline CDR1 and CDR2 sequences are SGHNT and YENEEA. The CDR3 extends over 15 amino acids. V was pared by 5 bases and J by 5 bases, with 19 bases between. DNA for the CDR3: TGTGCCAGCAGCCTAAATTTGGGGCGGAAGGACGAGCAGTACTTC. This translates into CASSLNLGRKDEQYF.

This clone was counted between two and nine times. V gene TRBV10-2 combines with J gene TRBJ2-3; D not resolved. The V and J ends lost 10 bases and 4 bases respectively, with 18 bases between them. CDR3 length: 14 amino acids. Germline V gives CDR1 WSHSY, CDR2 SAAADI. This chain's CDR3 is CATVLSGSADTQYF. The CDR3 region has the DNA TGCGCCACCGTACTTTCCGGGTCGGCAGATACGCAGTATTTT.

The chain combines TRBV18 with TRBJ1-2; tentatively, D is TRBD1 (5 bases). Trimming took 1 base from V and 8 from J, leaving 14 bases between them. Germline lookup yields CDR1 KGHSH and CDR2 LQKENI. The length of the CDR3 is 14 residues. The CDR3 DNA is TGTGCCAGCTCACCACGCGGACAAACGGTGGGCTACACCTTC. Its protein is CASSPRGQTVGYTF.

V and J are TRBV27 and TRBJ2-5; D unclear. The J call is in doubt because the DNA end fits TRBJ2-7 better. Germline V gives CDR1 MNHEY, CDR2 SMNVEV (reference sequence). The CDR3 extends over 14 amino acids. Here the CDR3 DNA reads TGTGCCAGCAGAAATCTTCACGCAACCTACGAGCAGTACTTC. This encodes CASRNLHATYEQYF.

The chain couples TRBV4-1 to TRBJ2-5; TRBD2 agrees at 9 bases. The J call is doubtful: the DNA matches TRBJ2-7 better. This CDR3 is 16 amino acids long. Per germline, CDR1 MGHRA and CDR2 YSYEKL. CDR3 DNA: TGCGCCAGCAGCCAAGATGAGGTAGCGGGGGACTACGAGCAGTACTTC. Protein product: CASSQDEVAGDYEQYF.

This clone has more than one count but fewer than ten. CDR3 in amino acids: CASSPSGGDDYEQYF. For the CDR3, the DNA is TGTGCCAGCAGTCCCTCGGGGGGTGATGACTACGAGCAGTACTTC. The J gene is TRBJ2-7, the V gene TRBV27; 7 bases are a match to TRBD2. J gave up 3 bases and V 5 bases, and 10 bases lay outside the gene matches. CDR3 length equals 15 residues. CDR1 is MNHEY, CDR2 SMNVEV, per germline (reference sequence).

This clone was seen only a few times. The rearrangement uses TRBV5-1 and TRBJ2-1; 12 nucleotides match TRBD2. CDR1 and CDR2 from the germline V gene are SGHRS and YFSETQ. Trimming cost V 3 bases and J 6 bases; bases outside gene matches: 7. This CDR3 contains 16 residues. The CDR3: CASSSELAGGRNEQFF. CDR3 bases: TGCGCCAGCAGCTCAGAACTAGCGGGAGGCCGCAATGAGCAGTTCTTC.

The rearrangement links TRBV6-6 to TRBJ1-1, with a tentative D call TRBD1 (6 bases). CDR3 length equals 15 residues. V was shortened by 0 bases and J by 3 bases, with 11 bases between the two germline ends. Per germline, CDR1 MNHNY and CDR2 SVGAGI (reference sequence). The CDR3 sequence is CASSYSTGSDTEAFF. In DNA, the CDR3 is TGTGCCAGCAGTTACTCGACAGGTTCGGACACTGAAGCTTTCTTT.

This rearrangement joins TRBV4-3 to TRBJ2-3; 11 bases map to TRBD2. CDR1 and CDR2 (germline): LGHNA, YSLEER. After removal of 4 bases from V and 5 bases from J, the junction contained 8 bases not matched to a gene. This CDR3 region has 16 residues. The chain's CDR3 is CASSRSSGGGVDTQYF. For the CDR3, the DNA is TGCGCCAGCAGCCGAAGTAGCGGGGGGGGAGTAGATACGCAGTATTTT.

Only one count was recorded for this clone. V and J are TRBV4-3 and TRBJ2-7; 8 nucleotides agree with TRBD1. Germline V CDR1 and CDR2: LGHNA, YSLEER. Germline trimming cut 11 bases from V and 1 base from J; bases unmatched to any gene: 16. The CDR3 contains 16 residues. The CDR3 is CAHTSRDRTSSYEQYF. The CDR3, as DNA: TGCGCCCACACCAGCCGGGACAGGACTTCGTCCTACGAGCAGTACTTC.

This chain joins TRBV10-3 and TRBJ1-6, with TRBD1 identical over 7 bases. CDR3 length: 15 amino acids. Germline-derived CDR1 and CDR2 are ENHRY and SYGVKD. V dropped 6 bases and J dropped 12; count of bases not matched to a gene: 14. Here the CDR3 reads CAIRTDREPREPLHF. The CDR3 DNA follows: TGTGCCATCAGGACTGACAGGGAACCCCGAGAACCCCTCCACTTT.

In regard to this clone: Sequence at one end of the junction differs from germline and may be a read error. The chain joins TRBV7-9 to TRBJ2-7, with D unresolved. The germline CDR1 and CDR2 sequences are SEHNR and FQNEAQ (reference sequence). This CDR3 comprises 12 residues. CDR3 nucleotide sequence: TGTTCCAGCAGCTTAGGGTCTAGAGGGCAGTACTTC. It specifies CSSSLGSRGQYF. Combining the CDR3 with reference TRBV7-9 and TRBJ2-7 gives the whole variable domain DTGVSQNPRHKITKRGQNVTFRCDPISEHNRLYWYRQTLGQGPEFLTYFQNEAQLEKSRLLSDRFSAERPKGSFSTLEIQRTEQGDSAMYLCSSSLGSRGQYFGPGTRLTVT.

This chain links TRBV19 with TRBJ1-5; D unresolved. V was trimmed by 2 bases and J by 6 bases, leaving 5 bases between them. CDR3 length equals 12 residues. Looked up from germline, CDR1 is LNHDA and CDR2 is SQIVND (reference sequence). CDR3 bases: TGTGCCAGTAGTATAAAGCCTCAGCCCCAGCATTTT. Translated: CASSIKPQPQHF.

The rearrangement uses TRBV6-1 and TRBJ1-1; 7 bases fit TRBD1. V lost 1 base and J lost 4; bases outside the gene matches: 3. The CDR3 covers 14 residues. CDR1 and CDR2 (germline): MNHNS, SASEGT. The CDR3 region is CASSEGQGLTEAFF. The CDR3 DNA reads TGTGCCAGCAGTGAAGGACAGGGTCTCACTGAAGCTTTCTTT.

This clone was found once. The genes are TRBV7-9 and TRBJ2-2; D is unresolved. This CDR3 is built from 13 residues. Looked up from germline, CDR1 is SEHNR and CDR2 is FQNEAQ (reference sequence). V was pared by 3 bases and J by 1 base, with 3 bases between. The CDR3 coding sequence is TGTGCCAGCAGCTTCATGAACACCGGGGAGCTGTTTTTT. It is translated as CASSFMNTGELFF.

This chain uses TRBV14 with TRBJ2-3, with TRBD2 identical over 9 bases. V lost 5 bases to trimming and J lost 7 bases; unmatched junction nucleotides: 7. The CDR3 runs 14 residues. Germline V lookup: CDR1 SGHDN, CDR2 FVKESK. In DNA, the CDR3 is TGTGCCAGCAGCGAGGGACTAGCAGGTTATACGCAGTATTTT. Protein sequence: CASSEGLAGYTQYF.

The chain links TRBV27 to TRBJ1-2, with D possibly being TRBD1 (6 bases). From germline, CDR1 is MNHEY and CDR2 SMNVEV (reference sequence). The CDR3 spans 16 residues. Trimming stripped 6 bases from V and 4 bases from J, with 21 bases between. For the CDR3, the DNA is TGTGCCAGCAGGCCGGCCGGGGGGGGGCACCTCTATGGCTACACCTTC. Protein product: CASRPAGGGHLYGYTF.

The V gene is TRBV6-4, the J gene TRBJ2-3, with D possibly TRBD2 on 5 matching bases. The CDR3 loop spans 16 amino acids. Germline values: CDR1 MRHNA, CDR2 SNTAGT. V was shortened by 4 bases and J by 2 bases, with 16 bases between the two germline ends. CDR3 coding DNA: TGTGCCAGCAGTGGAGAATCGGGGTCCCCCACAGATACGCAGTATTTT. It specifies CASSGESGSPTDTQYF.

J is TRBJ2-3 and V is TRBV27; D perhaps matches TRBD2 (6 bases). The V end was cut by 5 bases, the J end by 2 bases, with 17 bases between. CDR1 is MNHEY and CDR2 is SMNVEV in the germline V gene (reference sequence). The CDR3 extends over 16 amino acids. The CDR3: CASSPLPGLYTDTQYF. In DNA form, the CDR3 reads TGTGCCAGCAGTCCCCTACCGGGACTGTACACAGATACGCAGTATTTT.

The chain combines TRBV29-1 with TRBJ2-7; 8 bases map to TRBD1. This CDR3 has 14 amino acids. J was trimmed by 6 bases and V by 4 bases; bases with no gene match: 11. Germline CDR1 SQVTM, CDR2 ANQGSEA. The CDR3 protein is CSVVGRQGLAEQYF. The CDR3 DNA follows: TGCAGCGTTGTTGGCCGACAGGGGTTAGCCGAGCAGTACTTC.

This clone occurred a few times. The chain recombines TRBV5-1 with TRBJ1-1; D is uncertain. The CDR3 is 14 amino acids. V was shortened by 4 bases and J by 3 bases, with 13 bases between the two germline ends. Germline V gene lookup returns CDR1 SGHRS and CDR2 YFSETQ. CDR3 sequence: CASSSKSLDTEAFF. Here the CDR3 DNA reads TGCGCCAGCAGCAGCAAGTCCTTGGACACTGAAGCTTTCTTT.

The chain links TRBV4-3 to TRBJ1-5, with a tentative D call TRBD1 (5 bases). V was shortened by 0 bases and J by 4 bases, with 16 bases between the two germline ends. Germline V gene data show CDR1 as LGHNA and CDR2 as YSLEER. This CDR3 has 17 amino acids. The CDR3 sequence: CASSQDYMARGNQPQHF. The CDR3 coding sequence is TGCGCCAGCAGCCAAGATTATATGGCAAGGGGAAATCAGCCCCAGCATTTT.

This clone appeared once. The chain has TRBV19 and TRBJ1-2; a weak D match, TRBD1 (5 bases). The germline V gene encodes CDR1 LNHDA and CDR2 SQIVND (reference sequence). Trimming cost V 4 bases and J 7 bases, with 10 bases left between them. The CDR3 length is 12 residues. In DNA, the CDR3 is TGTGCCAGTAGTAAGGGCCAGGGTGGCTACACCTTC. Protein sequence: CASSKGQGGYTF.

The sample holds a few counts of this clone. The chain is built from TRBV9 and TRBJ2-7; perhaps TRBD2 as D (6 bases). Germline lookup yields CDR1 SGDLS and CDR2 YYNGEE. The CDR3 is made up of 14 amino acids. Trimming took 0 bases from V and 6 from J, leaving 13 bases between them. DNA for the CDR3: TGTGCCAGCAGCGTAGAATCGACCGGGGGCGAGCAGTACTTC. The encoded protein is CASSVESTGGEQYF.